The clone carrying this T cell receptor (beta chain) was picked up many times. The sample comes from a study of blood T cells in healthy people across ages. A sample-barcoded 5' primer and a J-beta primer mix were used in a second PCR of roughly 7 to 12 cycles. Each CDR3 protein is one row after TCRdb ran MiXCR on the 5' RACE reads. The sample consists of 710,000 or so distinct CDR3 sequences, approximately 31% of them appearing once. This sequence originates from an elderly woman in good health. Sequencing was performed on blood.

CDR3 nucleotide sequence: TGTGCCAGCAGCTTGCCCCCAGAAAACTATGGCTACACCTTC. Protein sequence: CASSLPPENYGYTF. The V and J genes are TRBV5-6 and TRBJ1-2; D is uncertain. Germline CDR1 is SGHDT and CDR2 is YYEEEE. Between the trimmed V and J ends, which lost 1 base and 2 bases, there was a span of 9 bases. The CDR3 loop spans 14 amino acids.